This T cell receptor beta chain was recorded in a study of neurological immune-mediated disorders. Study-wide results and caveats: Phylogenetic grouping put 18 of 34 multiple sclerosis patients' repertoires into one related-CDR3 cluster, a possible signature. Patients with HTLV-1-associated myelopathy had the highest level of TCR clonal expansion, whereas patients with multiple sclerosis had the lowest level, falling beneath the level found in healthy controls.

This clonotype was picked up a small number of times. Its antigen is not known. A junction end diverges from the germline sequence, so it may reflect a read error. This CDR3 region has 13 residues. Germline CDR1 SEHNR, CDR2 FQNEAQ (reference sequence). TCRdb re-called the 5' RACE reads through MiXCR, storing one row per CDR3 protein. The sample lists about 66,000 distinct CDR3 sequences; roughly 4.8% were seen once. Specimen: PBMCs. This sequence originates from a man aged 25-45 years with multiple sclerosis. This chain links TRBV7-9 with TRBJ1-2, with D possibly matching TRBD1 (5 bases). CDR3 nucleotides: TGTGCCAACAGCTTTCCGGGGCTTAACGGCTACACCTTC. Protein sequence: CANSFPGLNGYTF. The whole variable domain, filled in from reference TRBV7-9 and TRBJ1-2, reads DTGVSQNPRHKITKRGQNVTFRCDPISEHNRLYWYRQTLGQGPEFLTYFQNEAQLEKSRLLSDRFSAERPKGSFSTLEIQRTEQGDSAMYLCANSFPGLNGYTFGSGTRLTVV.